The clone carrying this TCR beta chain was detected a few times. Its cognate antigen is unknown. Looked up from germline, CDR1 is SGHVS and CDR2 is FNYEAQ. Trimming left V 0 bases short and J 10 bases short, with 16 bases between. The CDR3 length is 16 residues. This entry belongs to a study of T cell repertoires in cytomegalovirus infection. Whole-study context: HLA-C-restricted CMV epitopes, recently identified, and well-studied HLA-B-restricted ones were used by the study.

From the reads, TCRdb called clonotypes with MiXCR, one entry per CDR3 protein. The data hold roughly 730,000 distinct CDR3 sequences, with around 35% observed a single time. The sequencing here drew on cultured PBMCs, taken from culture after CMV antigen stimulation. The rearrangement links TRBV7-6 to TRBJ1-6; D unresolved. This sequence was found in a human donor in good health (CMV status not recorded). Some clones in this sample may be carry-over from other donors' samples. DNA for the CDR3: TGTGCCAGCAGCTTAGCGCCTGAGGGTATCCGCTCACCCCTCCACTTT. Translated: CASSLAPEGIRSPLHF.